A single TCR beta chain is shown here with its context. Under the authors' procedure: Estimates of nucleated cell counts were drawn from the amplification of reference gene primers. Only in-frame clones appear in the TCRdb table, and some are missing; sequencing was by immunoSEQ multiplex PCR. V, J and clone size are taken as reported in that table, and D and trimming were inferred from the DNA itself. The sample lists 120,000 to 150,000 clones, approximately 80% seen once, with 35% to 40% in the top ten. The sample belongs to a study of blood T cell repertoires in COVID-19. The sequenced sample consisted of peripheral blood. The sequence was obtained from a human donor in a cohort sampled during active COVID-19.

Here the CDR3 reads CASSVGPGSQETQYF. In nucleotides, the CDR3 is TGCGCCAGCAGCGTCGGTCCTGGTAGTCAAGAGACCCAGTACTTC. The J gene is TRBJ2-5, the V gene TRBV5-1; D gene uncertain. V was clipped by 4 bases and J by 2 bases, with 15 bases between them. Germline V gives CDR1 SGHRS, CDR2 YFSETQ. This CDR3 region has 15 residues.